The following is a T cell receptor (beta chain) sequence with its context. These data belong to a study of blood T cell repertoires in COVID-19. About the research overall: From the United States, Italy and Spain came samples of acute and convalescent COVID-19. Sources were T cells, B-cell-depleted T cells, or PBMCs; the material itself was cDNA or gDNA.

Authors' processing steps: Counts of nucleated cells, estimated from reference gene primer amplification, were obtained. Some clones are missing from TCRdb's copy, which holds only in-frame ones; the method was immunoSEQ multiplex PCR. That table is the source of V, J and clone size, and D and trimming were worked out from the DNA. The sample has about 300,000 clones; around 87% are singletons. V trimming: 7 bases; J trimming: 4 bases; junction bases outside the gene matches: 14. Looked up from germline, CDR1 is SNHLY and CDR2 is FYNNEI. The CDR3 has 17 amino acids. The clonotype originates from a man in his sixties or seventies with acute or convalescent COVID-19. Material: peripheral blood. The chain recombines TRBV2 with TRBJ2-1, with TRBD2 matching 9 bases. The CDR3 reads CASTSGGGARVYNEQFF. CDR3 sequence (DNA): TGTGCCAGCACCTCAGGCGGGGGGGCTAGAGTTTACAATGAGCAGTTCTTC.